The sequence of this T cell receptor (beta chain) was determined in a study of beta chain features in type 1 diabetes. Study-wide results and caveats: All four CD4+ subsets from Type 1 diabetes patients carried moderately but significantly shorter TCRB CDR3s.

All of the sorted populations showed purity greater than 95%. This clone was observed a few times. The target antigen is unknown. The CDR3 loop spans 19 amino acids. Germline CDR1 is SGHTA and CDR2 is FQGNSA. Trimming pared 3 bases from V and 4 bases from J, leaving 26 bases between. The investigators reverse transcribed all of the isolated RNA, so they sequenced expressed TCRB transcripts. Clones were read by immunoSEQ multiplex PCR, and TCRdb kept only the in-frame ones, dropping some. The data show roughly 500,000 clones, around 30% seen once. The TCR was taken from a man between 18 and 35 years old in good health. The specimen was naive CD4+ T cells from blood. This chain links TRBV7-2 with TRBJ2-3; D is possibly TRBD2 (6 bases). CDR3 bases: TGTGCCAGCAGCTTGAACGGCGTGGGGCGGGATACTATATCAGATACGCAGTATTTT. Translating gives CASSLNGVGRDTISDTQYF. Combining the CDR3 with reference TRBV7-2 and TRBJ2-3 gives the whole variable domain GAGVSQSPSNKVTEKGKDVELRCDPISGHTALYWYRQSLGQGLEFLIYFQGNSAPDKSGLPSDRFSAERTGGSVSTLTIQRTQQEDSAVYLCASSLNGVGRDTISDTQYFGPGTRLTVL.